This T cell receptor beta chain emerged from a study of identical twins' blood T cells. This clonotype has ten or more counts. Deletions cut 7 bases from V and 1 base from J, with 10 bases between. This CDR3 region has 12 residues. CDR1 and CDR2 from the germline V gene are SQVTM and ANQGSEA. The three twin pairs were reared together, likely meeting the same infections. TCR cDNA libraries came from RNA via a modified published protocol. TCRdb called the 5' RACE reads again in MiXCR, with one record for every CDR3 protein. The data show fewer than 450,000 distinct CDR3 sequences, about 28% seen once. The source material was PBMCs. This sequence joins TRBV29-1 and TRBJ1-1; D unresolved. The clonotype was recovered from a woman aged 18-50 years in good health. CDR3 in amino acids: CSDFRSNTEAFF. CDR3 DNA: TGCAGCGACTTCAGGTCGAACACTGAAGCTTTCTTT. Looking up the rest from reference TRBV29-1 and TRBJ1-1 gives the full variable domain: SAVISQKPSRDICQRGTSLTIQCQVDSQVTMMFWYRQQPGQSLTLIATANQGSEATYESGFVIDKFPISRPNLTFSTLTVSNMSPEDSSIYLCSDFRSNTEAFFGQGTRLTVV.